The clone carrying this TCR beta chain was counted at least ten times. The antigen is unknown. The time point is: persistent/refractory GD, antithyroid drugs over 5 years with positive TRAb. RNA isolated from PBMCs was used to make the TCR library. Xi'an, China, was home to the endocrinology department that provided patients. According to the study, TCR beta libraries were built with iRepertoire HTBI primers and CDR3-region Arm-PCR. One entry per CDR3 protein, called by TCRdb with MiXCR from the multiplex PCR reads. The sample has about 430,000 distinct CDR3 sequences, 21% seen once. This entry comes from a study of regulatory T cells in long-lasting Graves disease. Regarding the study as a whole: TCR diversity was lower in persistent Graves' patients (versus newly diagnosed ones).

From germline, CDR1 is KGHSH and CDR2 LQKENI. V was clipped by 5 bases and J by 1 base, with 8 bases between them. The CDR3 has 13 amino acids. The clonotype originates from a female donor with Graves disease. The chain has TRBV18 and TRBJ1-2, with TRBD1 as a possible D gene (5 bases). The sequenced sample was peripheral blood mononuclear cells (PBMCs), obtained when the disease was refractory, from a patient treated with antithyroid drugs. CDR3 loop: CASSEDSNYGYTF. CDR3 nucleotide sequence: TGTGCCAGCTCAGAAGACAGTAACTATGGCTACACCTTC.